The text below deals with one TCR beta chain. Its antigen is currently not known. Per-base qualities were not stored, and no clone one base away is much larger. The CDR3 starts with the cysteine, ends with the phenylalanine, and has 20 residues. Only the CDR3 DNA stays, 60 bases, in frame from base 1. The germline V gene sets CDR1 to SQVTM and CDR2 to ANQGSEA. V is cut back by 0 bases and J by 7 bases, with 18 bases in the junction unmatched. These data come from a study of cytomegalovirus exposure and HLA in healthy donors (dated by TCRdb to between 2016 and 2019). As for the study more broadly: An earlier analysis of 587 of the donors reported more than 250 Gb of sequence data and around 120 million unique TCR beta sequences from some 180 million T cells. Roughly 300 gigabases of sequencing data and about 92 million unique TCR sequences made up an early release that covered approximately 650 HLA-typed donors. Of the approximately 400 genotyped donors, roughly 76% were placed in the genetic ancestry cluster associated with self-reported Caucasian donors. The study aimed to test whether cataloging public T cell receptors could reveal signatures of past pathogen exposure. Using immunosequencing, the study profiled T cell repertoires from 500 to 800 subjects and related those repertoires to cytomegalovirus serostatus. In addition to the first cohort of around 670 subjects, a separate validation cohort of 120 different subjects was used. High-throughput TCR immunosequencing, statistical association of individual TCRs with disease status, and machine learning were combined to predict cytomegalovirus infection status. To study patterns of TCR occurrence, a later analysis re-analyzed previously published TCR beta repertoires from several hundred donors and added high-resolution HLA genotyping. Rather than using new phenotypic data, the later analysis identified candidate immune exposures from TCR beta sequences and from how often those sequences occurred across donors. An earlier analysis of a few hundred of the donors applied high-throughput TCR beta sequencing to assess whether each TCR beta V gene segment acted as functional or pseudogenic. Alongside the repertoire data, information on donor age, sex, ethnicity and CMV serostatus was compiled. In a later genetic analysis, genome-wide SNP genotypes for about 60% of the 666 donors were used, and that subset was treated as a discovery cohort. All discovery cohort repertoires had been generated on a single sequencing platform. Both class I and class II loci were covered by HLA typing, at four-digit resolution. Typing coverage varied by locus: about 629-630 donors for A, B, C, DRB1 and DQB1; approximately 560 for DQA1; about 600 for DPA1; roughly 450 for DPB1. Because of strong linkage in the cohort, five DR-DQ haplotypes were treated as single units for association and clustering. Across roughly 420 genotyped donors of the cohort, an average of 235,054 unique TCR beta nucleotide sequences per donor were sequenced, and 15% to 20% of those sequences were non-productive.

The cohort comprised some 680 healthy bone marrow donors. At the time of sampling, every cohort member was nominally healthy, though immune exposures that went unrecorded were likely present. The donor tested CMV seropositive and was one of the 289 seropositive cohort members. Every donor gave a peripheral blood sample, and the peripheral blood mononuclear cells from that sample were used for TCR beta sequencing. Genomic DNA extraction from the blood cell samples was performed with the Qiagen DNeasy Blood Extraction Kit. General study outcomes and caveats: In vitro tests confirmed that a few of the cytomegalovirus-associated TCR beta chains recognize cytomegalovirus antigens. An earlier analysis of roughly 570 of the donors showed that most TCR beta V segments appeared in productive rearrangements either about 90% or about 30% of the time, which broadly matched IMGT annotations. A later analysis reported that several top co-occurrence clusters appeared linked to parvovirus B19, influenza, CMV and Epstein-Barr virus. A later genetic analysis associated a missense DCLRE1C variant with V-gene and J-gene trimming of TCR beta chains, and an independent cohort replicated the association. A later analysis associated 16,951 TCR beta sequences with specific HLA alleles at a false discovery rate of 0.05. The 87-base-pair reads could not distinguish some IMGT-functional V segments, including TRBV6-2 and TRBV6-3, so those segments were excluded. A later analysis found that most CMV-associated TCR beta chains appeared HLA-restricted, with HLA associations seemingly driven largely by CMV exposure. Because HLA typing was missing for some donors at each locus, association tests included only the typed subset. Only TCR beta chains were sequenced in this cohort, and the absence of alpha or paired-chain data limited detectable features. In both the original and validation cohorts, the classifier was reported to diagnose cytomegalovirus status with high specificity and sensitivity. Most TCR sequences were seen in very few donors, while some public TCRs were found in many individuals. Roughly uniform sequencing depth across donors was assumed in presence/absence analyses, although this assumption may not hold. The only immune exposure information available for the cohort was CMV serostatus. Linkage disequilibrium might explain the correlated functional status among segregating V segments, but an unknown experimental factor could not be excluded. The authors suggested that the approach could potentially be extended to other disease states and immunological phenotypes. The study gave a list of more than 150 TCR beta chains associated with cytomegalovirus. In a later analysis, TCR association rates were found to vary across HLA loci, with the most associated TCRs seen for DRB1 alleles and the fewest for HLA-C alleles. A group of highly shared sequence variants was considered likely to be a technical artifact of the sequencing pipeline. A further reported finding was that TCR beta sequences accurately predicted the HLA-A and HLA-B alleles for most subjects in the first cohort. Because counts were too low, some 17 rarely observed V segments, including chromosome 9 orphons, were left out of the earlier analysis of 500 to 650 of the donors. Strong co-occurrence of HLA alleles, especially DR and DQ, made assigning TCR associations to individual alleles difficult. A later analysis found that HLA-associated TCR beta chains were more clonally expanded and had lower generation probabilities than equally common non-associated chains. In a later genetic analysis, fewer N-insertions in productive TCRs were reported among donors in an Asian-associated ancestry cluster than the roughly 640-donor mean.

Libraries were made using the immunoSEQ multiplex PCR assay. For the multiplex PCR, a mixture combining 60 forward primers for TCR Vbeta segments and 13 reverse primers for TCR Jbeta segments was used. A multiplex PCR assay on genomic DNA amplified the CDR3 region of rearranged TCR beta genes. On the Illumina HiSeq System, the amplified TCR beta libraries were sequenced as 87-base-pair reads. Under the source paper's analysis protocol: Across the 640 or so repertoires, a later analysis counted tens of millions of unique TCR beta chains, roughly 11 million of which were shared by at least two donors. Raw reads were error-corrected and collapsed into unique sequences with a nearest-neighbor algorithm that merged closely related sequences to remove PCR and sequencing errors. V, D and J gene segments were assigned by aligning CDR3 sequences to IMGT reference sequences. For a sequence to be retained, at least a six-nucleotide match to both a V gene segment and a J gene segment was required. Rearrangements were called productive when the CDR3 lacked stop codons and stayed in frame with V and J; all others were non-productive. CDR3 was defined by IMGT convention, running from the second conserved V-encoded cysteine to the conserved J-encoded phenylalanine. The earlier analysis of a few hundred of the donors excluded sequences that lacked an unambiguous match to a single V gene segment. In an earlier analysis of about 590 of the donors, a V segment was called functional when productive rearrangements were above 56.7%, and segregating when the standard deviation between donors exceeded 5%. A statistical classification framework was built for diagnosing cytomegalovirus status from the catalog of TCR beta chain sequences. In a later analysis, TCR nucleotide sequences were compared against IMGT/GENE-DB human TR gene sequences so that V and J genes could be assigned. In a later analysis, CDR3 sequences and most-parsimonious VDJ recombination scenarios were assigned using the TCRdist pipeline. A later analysis defined each TCR beta chain by its CDR3 amino acid sequence plus V-gene family, and excluded reads lacking a unique V-gene family. In a later analysis, around 600 highly shared, low-generation-probability nucleotide sequences were removed to address suspected cross-contamination and a sequencing artifact. In a later analysis, a clonal expansion index was calculated for each public chain from normalized within-repertoire ranks of inferred template counts. A later analysis computed generation probabilities with a VDJ recombination model fitted to out-of-frame rearrangements, and checked the results against IGoR. In a later analysis, hypergeometric tests were used to score TCR-TCR, TCR-HLA and TCR-CMV co-occurrence, with a repertoire-size bias correction applied to TCR pairs. In a later analysis, false discovery rates were estimated by permuting HLA or CMV assignments 20 times. In a later analysis, co-occurring TCRs were grouped using DBSCAN, with TCRdist sequence similarity added in when clustering inside HLA-allele-positive subsets. Repertoires with fewer than 30,000 or more than 120,000 public chains, plus five repertoires with anomalous nucleotide sharing, were excluded from co-occurrence clustering. What TCRdb holds here is the immuneACCESS table cut down to in-frame rearrangements. Part of the clones is not present; checked against another copy, under half of the missing clones reflect an unresolved V gene, and the others are unexplained. V, J and clone size are taken as reported in that table, and D and trimming were inferred from the DNA itself. The table for this sample lists some 130,000 clones; around three quarters of them were counted only once. 6% to 7.5% of the sample lies in the top ten.

The sequence was collected from a man in his forties in good health and CMV-seropositive. The V gene is TRBV29-1 and the J gene is TRBJ2-1, and TRBD2 aligns with 13 junction nucleotides. The source material was PBMCs. The bases are TGCAGCGTTGAAGATCTAACTAGCGGGAGGGCCGAGGTACGATTAAATGAGCAGTTCTTC. The encoded protein is CSVEDLTSGRAEVRLNEQFF.